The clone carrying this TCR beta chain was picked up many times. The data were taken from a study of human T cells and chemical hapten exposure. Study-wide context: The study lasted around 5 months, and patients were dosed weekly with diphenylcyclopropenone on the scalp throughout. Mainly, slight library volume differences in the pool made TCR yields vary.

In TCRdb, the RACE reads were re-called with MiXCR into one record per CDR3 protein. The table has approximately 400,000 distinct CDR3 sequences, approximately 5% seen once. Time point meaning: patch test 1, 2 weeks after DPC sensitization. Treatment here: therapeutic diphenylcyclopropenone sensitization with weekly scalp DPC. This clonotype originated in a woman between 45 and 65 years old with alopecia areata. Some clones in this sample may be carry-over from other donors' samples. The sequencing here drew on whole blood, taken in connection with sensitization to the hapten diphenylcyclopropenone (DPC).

The CDR3 DNA is TGTGCCAGCAGCTTAAGTCCGGAAAAGGACATTCAGTACTTC. Translating it yields CASSLSPEKDIQYF. The rearrangement uses TRBV5-4 and TRBJ2-4; D unclear. This CDR3 has 14 residues. Germline V lookup: CDR1 SGHNT, CDR2 YYREEE (reference sequence). Trimming took 2 bases from V and 8 from J, leaving 14 bases between them.